The TCR beta chain under discussion was sequenced for a study of blood T cells in healthy people across ages. Germline V gene sequence: CDR1 SQVTM, CDR2 ANQGSEA. V was cut by 6 bases and J by 0 bases, with 14 bases left in between. This CDR3 has 14 residues. Primers used in a second PCR of roughly 7 to 12 cycles were a sample-barcoded 5' primer and a J-beta primer mix. Every molecule of cDNA carried a tag from a template-switch adaptor with 12 random nucleotides. TCRdb re-called the 5' RACE reads with MiXCR, one entry per CDR3 protein. Of approximately 1,100,000 distinct CDR3 sequences listed, roughly 45% are singletons.

The specimen sequenced was blood. V is TRBV29-1 and J is TRBJ1-1; D call uncertain. This TCR was sampled from a woman aged 55-70 years in good health. The CDR3 is CSVAFGVMNTEAFF. DNA for the CDR3: TGCAGCGTGGCCTTTGGGGTCATGAACACTGAAGCTTTCTTT. Full variable domain (remainder filled in from reference TRBV29-1 and TRBJ1-1): SAVISQKPSRDICQRGTSLTIQCQVDSQVTMMFWYRQQPGQSLTLIATANQGSEATYESGFVIDKFPISRPNLTFSTLTVSNMSPEDSSIYLCSVAFGVMNTEAFFGQGTRLTVV.